This T cell receptor (beta chain) was identified during a study of blood T cell repertoires in COVID-19. Original processing methods: The authors estimated nucleated cell counts from reference gene primer amplification. Assay used: immunoSEQ multiplex PCR; TCRdb lists only in-frame clones, some missing. V and J calls and clone size are given by that table; D and trimming were obtained from the DNA. The sample yields some 100,000 clones, around 86% seen once. V shed 4 bases and J shed 7 bases, with 14 bases lying between them. Looked up from germline, CDR1 is KGHSH and CDR2 is LQKENI. CDR3 size: 15 residues.

The chain has TRBV18 and TRBJ1-6; D is undetermined. The specimen sequenced was peripheral blood. The receptor was isolated from a man over 45 with acute or convalescent COVID-19. Here the CDR3 reads CASSRISVLNSPLHF. In nucleotides, the CDR3 is TGTGCCAGCTCACGAATTTCAGTTTTAAATTCACCCCTCCACTTT.